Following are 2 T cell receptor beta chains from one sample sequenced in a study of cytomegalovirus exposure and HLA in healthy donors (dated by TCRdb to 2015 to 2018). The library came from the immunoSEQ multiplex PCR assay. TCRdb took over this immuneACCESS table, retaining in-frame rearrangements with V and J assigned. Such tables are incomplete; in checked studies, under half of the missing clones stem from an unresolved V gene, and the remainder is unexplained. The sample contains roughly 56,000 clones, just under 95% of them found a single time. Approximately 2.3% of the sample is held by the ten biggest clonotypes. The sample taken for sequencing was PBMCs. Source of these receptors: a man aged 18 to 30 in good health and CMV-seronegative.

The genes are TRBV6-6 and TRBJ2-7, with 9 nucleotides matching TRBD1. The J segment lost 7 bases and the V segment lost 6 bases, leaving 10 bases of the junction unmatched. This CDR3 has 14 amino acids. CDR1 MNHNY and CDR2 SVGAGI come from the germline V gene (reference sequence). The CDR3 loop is CASSHLDRGVEQYF. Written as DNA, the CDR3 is TGTGCCAGCAGCCACCTCGACAGGGGGGTGGAGCAGTACTTC.

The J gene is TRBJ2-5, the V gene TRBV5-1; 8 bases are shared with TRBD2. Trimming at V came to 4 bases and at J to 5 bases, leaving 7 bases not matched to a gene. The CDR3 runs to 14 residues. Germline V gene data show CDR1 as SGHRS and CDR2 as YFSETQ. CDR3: CASSPRGEAETQYF. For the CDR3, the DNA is TGCGCCAGCAGCCCGCGGGGGGAGGCGGAGACCCAGTACTTC.